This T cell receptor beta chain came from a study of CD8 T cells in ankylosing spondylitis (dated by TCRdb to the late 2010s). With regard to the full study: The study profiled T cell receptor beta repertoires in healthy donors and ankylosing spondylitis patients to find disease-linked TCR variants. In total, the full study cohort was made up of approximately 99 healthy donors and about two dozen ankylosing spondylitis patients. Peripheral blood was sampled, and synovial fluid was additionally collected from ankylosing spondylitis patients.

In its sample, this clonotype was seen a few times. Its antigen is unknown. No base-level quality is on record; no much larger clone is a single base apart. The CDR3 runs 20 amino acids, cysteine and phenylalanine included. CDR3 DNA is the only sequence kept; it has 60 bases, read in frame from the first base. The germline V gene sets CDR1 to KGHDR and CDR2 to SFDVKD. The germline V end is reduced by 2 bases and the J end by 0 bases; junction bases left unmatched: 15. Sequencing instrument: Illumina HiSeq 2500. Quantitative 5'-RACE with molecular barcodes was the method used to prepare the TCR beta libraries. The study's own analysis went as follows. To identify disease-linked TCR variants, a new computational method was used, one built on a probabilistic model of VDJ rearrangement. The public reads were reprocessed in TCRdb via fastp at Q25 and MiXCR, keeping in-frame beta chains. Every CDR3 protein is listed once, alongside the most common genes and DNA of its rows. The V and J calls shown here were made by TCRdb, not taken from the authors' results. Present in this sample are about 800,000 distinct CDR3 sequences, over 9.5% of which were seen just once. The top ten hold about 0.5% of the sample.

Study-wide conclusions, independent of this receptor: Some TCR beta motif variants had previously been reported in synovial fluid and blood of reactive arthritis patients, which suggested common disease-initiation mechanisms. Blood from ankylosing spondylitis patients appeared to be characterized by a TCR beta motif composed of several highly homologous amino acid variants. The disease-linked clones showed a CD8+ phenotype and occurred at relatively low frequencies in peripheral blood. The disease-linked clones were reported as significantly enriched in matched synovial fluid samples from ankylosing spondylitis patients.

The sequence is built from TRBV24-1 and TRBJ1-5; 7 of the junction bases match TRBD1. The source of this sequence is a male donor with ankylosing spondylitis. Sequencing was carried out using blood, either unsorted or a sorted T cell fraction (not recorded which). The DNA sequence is TGTGCCACCAGTGATTCTAGTTCCCGGGACAGCGGGTATAGCAATCAGCCCCAGCATTTT. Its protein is CATSDSSSRDSGYSNQPQHF.